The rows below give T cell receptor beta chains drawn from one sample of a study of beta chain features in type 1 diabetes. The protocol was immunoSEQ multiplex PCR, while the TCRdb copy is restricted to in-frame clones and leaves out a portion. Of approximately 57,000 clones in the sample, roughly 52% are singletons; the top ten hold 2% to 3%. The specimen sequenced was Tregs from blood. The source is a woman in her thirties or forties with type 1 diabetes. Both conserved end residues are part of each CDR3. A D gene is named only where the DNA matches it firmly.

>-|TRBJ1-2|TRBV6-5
CASSQQVDLGYGYTF
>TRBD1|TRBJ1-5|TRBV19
CASSIGAGGSNQPQHF
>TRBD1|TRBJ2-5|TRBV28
CASSLPTGAAKTQYF
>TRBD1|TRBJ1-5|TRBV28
CASYSRKGAYQPQHF
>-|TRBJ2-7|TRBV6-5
CASSYWQGGHEQYF
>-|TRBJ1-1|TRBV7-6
CASSLRENTEAFF
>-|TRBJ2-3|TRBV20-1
CSEARQGTQYF
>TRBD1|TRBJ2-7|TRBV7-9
CASSFGQGAGEQYF
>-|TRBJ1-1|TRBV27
CATHGYTEAFF
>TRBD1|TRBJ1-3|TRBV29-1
CSVDTGQGGNTIYF
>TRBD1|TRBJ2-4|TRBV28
CASKRTGATNIQYF
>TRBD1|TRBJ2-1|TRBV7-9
CASSFRGRLGNEQFF
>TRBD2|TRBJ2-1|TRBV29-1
CSVYLAGERFF
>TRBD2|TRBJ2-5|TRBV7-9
CASSIIYGLEIPETQYF
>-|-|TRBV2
CASSGQVSYEQYF
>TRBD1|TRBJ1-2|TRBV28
CASSKDRVNYGYTF
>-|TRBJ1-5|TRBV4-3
CASSQRRDQPQHF
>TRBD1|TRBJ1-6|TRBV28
CASSSTGQVDNSPLHF
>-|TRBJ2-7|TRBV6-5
CASSYSWGQGYEQYF
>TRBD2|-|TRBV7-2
CASRPQRGTYEQYF
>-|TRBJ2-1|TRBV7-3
CASSSLAYNEQFF
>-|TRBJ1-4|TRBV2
CASSGRRGSNEKLFF
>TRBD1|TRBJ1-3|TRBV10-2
CASRPPGTDGNTIYF
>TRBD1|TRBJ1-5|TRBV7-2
CASSHGTGGYQPQHF
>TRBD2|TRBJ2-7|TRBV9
CASSAGLAVPGIYYEQYF
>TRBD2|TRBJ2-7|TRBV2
CASSVYSGSREQYF
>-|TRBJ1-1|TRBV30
CAWSRAGMTEAFF
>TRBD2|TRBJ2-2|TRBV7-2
CASSLNLGTITGELFF
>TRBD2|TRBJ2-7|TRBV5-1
CASSFTSGYEQYF
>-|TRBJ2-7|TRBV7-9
CASSRLIGVLRSYEQYF
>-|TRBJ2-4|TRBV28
CASTSSGAPLSKNIQYF
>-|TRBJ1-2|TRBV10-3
CAVMGTAGYGYTF
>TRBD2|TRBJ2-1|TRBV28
CASQAGGSYNEQFF
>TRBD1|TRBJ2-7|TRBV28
CASSEDRAYEQYF
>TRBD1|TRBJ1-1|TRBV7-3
CASAEQGATEAFF
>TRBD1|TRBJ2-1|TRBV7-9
CASSTRDSNEQFF
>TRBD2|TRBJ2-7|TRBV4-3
CASSLRAGDSYEQYF
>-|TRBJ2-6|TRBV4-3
CASSQQSSGANVLTF
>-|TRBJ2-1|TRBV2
CASSGSRNEQFF
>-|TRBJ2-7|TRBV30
CAWSVPSEQYF
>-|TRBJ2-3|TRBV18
CASSTLGQPNTDTQYF
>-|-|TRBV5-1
CASSNPGTSKPYEQYF
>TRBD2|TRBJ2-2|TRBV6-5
CASRSGGMDTGELFF
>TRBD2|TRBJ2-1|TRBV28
CASRTSGPNEQFF
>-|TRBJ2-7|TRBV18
CASSPSASSNEQYF
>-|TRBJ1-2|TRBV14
CASSRTSQTPVYGYTF
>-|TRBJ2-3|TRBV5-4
CASSPRGPEDTQYF
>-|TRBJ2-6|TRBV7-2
CASSAGSRANVLTF
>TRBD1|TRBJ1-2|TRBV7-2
CASSPWDRASYGYTF